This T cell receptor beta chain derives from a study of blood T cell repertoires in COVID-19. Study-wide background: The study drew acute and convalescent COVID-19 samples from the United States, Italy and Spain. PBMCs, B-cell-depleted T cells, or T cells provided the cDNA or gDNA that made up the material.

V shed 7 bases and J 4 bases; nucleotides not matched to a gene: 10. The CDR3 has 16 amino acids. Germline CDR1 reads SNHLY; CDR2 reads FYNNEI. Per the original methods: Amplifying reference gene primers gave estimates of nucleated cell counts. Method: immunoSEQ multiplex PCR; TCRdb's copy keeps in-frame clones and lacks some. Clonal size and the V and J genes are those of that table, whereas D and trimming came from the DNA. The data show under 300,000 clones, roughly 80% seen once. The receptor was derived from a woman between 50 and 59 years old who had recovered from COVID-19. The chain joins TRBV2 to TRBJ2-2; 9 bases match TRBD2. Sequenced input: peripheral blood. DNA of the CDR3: TGTGCCAGCAACCAGCGGGCGGGGGGGCGCACCGGGGAGCTGTTTTTT. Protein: CASNQRAGGRTGELFF.